This entry lists 29 T cell receptor beta chains sequenced from one sample in a study of T cells after yellow fever vaccination. TCRdb ran MiXCR on the 5' RACE reads and lists one entry per CDR3 protein. The sample records about 260,000 distinct CDR3 sequences, around 13% being singletons. The starting material was CD4+ T cells sorted from PBMCs, obtained 45 days after the yellow fever booster vaccination. All receptors derive from a man aged 25-45 years who received the YFV17D yellow fever vaccine.

The CDR3 DNA sequence: TGCAGCGTCGATCAGGGGGCAGATACGCAGTATTTT. Protein: CSVDQGADTQYF. This chain joins TRBV29-1 and TRBJ2-3; 7 positions agree with TRBD1. Germline CDR1 and CDR2: SQVTM and ANQGSEA. This CDR3 comprises 12 residues. With V trimmed by 6 bases and J by 4 bases, 4 bases remained unmatched.

The chain combines TRBV25-1 with TRBJ2-5; D may be TRBD2 (5 bases). V was cut by 5 bases and J by 2 bases, with 9 bases left in between. The germline V gene encodes CDR1 MGHDK and CDR2 SYGVNS. CDR3 length: 13 residues. The CDR3 region has the DNA TGTGCCAGCAGTACTAGTCTTCAAGAGACCCAGTACTTC. It is translated as CASSTSLQETQYF.

This chain connects TRBV28 to TRBJ2-5; 7 bases are shared with TRBD2. CDR1 is MDHEN and CDR2 is SYDVKM in the germline V gene. V was clipped by 4 bases and J by 3 bases; unmatched bases: 5. CDR3 length equals 14 residues. Written as DNA, the CDR3 is TGTGCCAGCAGTTCGGGAGGTTTAGAAGAGACCCAGTACTTC. Residues: CASSSGGLEETQYF. Full variable domain (missing parts from reference TRBV28 and TRBJ2-5): DVKVTQSSRYLVKRTGEKVFLECVQDMDHENMFWYRQDPGLGLRLIYFSYDVKMKEKGDIPEGYSVSREKKERFSLILESASTNQTSMYLCASSSGGLEETQYFGPGTRLLVL.

The chain joins TRBV7-2 to TRBJ2-7; D uncertain. The CDR3 consists of 15 residues. Germline CDR1 reads SGHTA; CDR2 reads FQGNSA. Between the trimmed V and J ends, which lost 2 bases and 1 base, there was a span of 12 bases. CDR3 region: CASSLSPTRSYEQYF. As DNA, the CDR3 is TGTGCCAGCAGCTTATCACCTACACGATCCTACGAGCAGTACTTC.

In the case of this clonotype: A much larger clone differs by one base, so this may be a read error. This sequence joins TRBV7-2 and TRBJ2-5; 8 bases are a match to TRBD2. This CDR3 has 14 amino acids. Per the germline V gene, CDR1 is SGHTA and CDR2 is FQGNSA. V shed 6 bases and J 3 bases; nucleotides not matched to a gene: 6. This CDR3 reads CASRPTSGEETQYF. CDR3 coding DNA: TGTGCCAGCAGACCCACTAGCGGAGAAGAGACCCAGTACTTC.

This clonotype has a handful of counts. V is TRBV27 and J is TRBJ1-4; a possible D gene is TRBD1 (5 bases). From germline, CDR1 is MNHEY and CDR2 SMNVEV (reference sequence). This CDR3 is built from 14 residues. The V and J ends lost 3 bases and 8 bases respectively, with 13 bases between them. The CDR3 DNA reads TGTGCCAGCAGTTTCCAAGGGGTTGGGGAAAAACTGTTTTTT. Protein sequence: CASSFQGVGEKLFF.

This clonotype occurred many times. For the CDR3, the DNA is TGTGCCAGCAAAGCGGGAGGCCCCTCCTACAATGAGCAGTTCTTC. Translated, it gives CASKAGGPSYNEQFF. V is TRBV28 and J is TRBJ2-1; TRBD2 aligns across 9 bases. Germline CDR1 MDHEN, CDR2 SYDVKM. After removal of 7 bases from V and 0 bases from J, the junction contained 4 bases not matched to a gene. The CDR3 has 15 residues. Full variable domain (missing parts from reference TRBV28 and TRBJ2-1): DVKVTQSSRYLVKRTGEKVFLECVQDMDHENMFWYRQDPGLGLRLIYFSYDVKMKEKGDIPEGYSVSREKKERFSLILESASTNQTSMYLCASKAGGPSYNEQFFGPGTRLTVL.

This clonotype was seen repeatedly, ten times or more. V is TRBV5-1 and J is TRBJ2-5; D ambiguous. V gave up 4 bases and J gave up 3 bases, with 4 bases separating them. Germline CDR1 SGHRS, CDR2 YFSETQ. The CDR3 sequence is 11 residues long. This chain's CDR3 is CASSNEETQYF. The CDR3 DNA is TGCGCCAGCAGCAATGAAGAGACCCAGTACTTC.

This chain joins TRBV6-2 or TRBV6-3 and TRBJ2-7; 7 nucleotides match TRBD2. The CDR3 has 15 residues. Germline V gene sequence: CDR1 MNHEY, CDR2 SVGEGT. Trimming took 2 bases from V and 3 from J; bases not matched to a gene: 7. The DNA for the CDR3 is TGTGCCAGCAGTTACGACGGGGGAGGGTTCTACGAGCAGTACTTC. Translating it yields CASSYDGGGFYEQYF.

This clonotype was counted only a few times. This chain connects TRBV6-1 to TRBJ2-5, with TRBD2 identical over 14 bases. The CDR3 is 16 residues long. Looked up from germline, CDR1 is MNHNS and CDR2 is SASEGT. Germline trimming cut 6 bases from V and 4 bases from J; bases unmatched to any gene: 7. For the CDR3, the DNA is TGTGCCAGCAGGGGACTAGCGGGAGTAGGAGGAGAGACCCAGTACTTC. Translated, it gives CASRGLAGVGGETQYF.

This clonotype was seen more than once but under ten times. The rearrangement uses TRBV18 and TRBJ2-1; a weak D match, TRBD2 (5 bases). The CDR3 totals 14 residues. Germline CDR1 is KGHSH and CDR2 is LQKENI. The V gene lost 5 bases and the J gene lost 4 bases, with 12 bases spanning the gap. CDR3 sequence reads: CASSTSRGYNEQFF. The DNA of the CDR3 is TGTGCCAGCTCAACGTCCCGGGGTTACAATGAGCAGTTCTTC.

The chain recombines TRBV7-8 with TRBJ2-7; 9 bases are shared with TRBD2. Germline V gene data show CDR1 as SGHVS and CDR2 as FQNEAQ. With V trimmed by 10 bases and J by 0 bases, 10 bases remained unmatched. This CDR3 spans 15 amino acids. The CDR3 DNA reads as TGTGCCACCCCACTCGCTAGCGGGAACTCCTACGAGCAGTACTTC. Residues: CATPLASGNSYEQYF. The whole variable domain, filled in from reference TRBV7-8 and TRBJ2-7, reads GAGVSQSPRYKVAKRGQDVALRCDPISGHVSLFWYQQALGQGPEFLTYFQNEAQLDKSGLPSDRFFAERPEGSVSTLKIQRTQQEDSAVYLCATPLASGNSYEQYFGPGTRLTVT.

The rearrangement joins TRBV4-3 to TRBJ2-7; 7 bases line up with TRBD1. The CDR3 runs 16 residues. J gave up 9 bases and V 2 bases, and 16 bases lay outside the gene matches. Germline V gene data show CDR1 as LGHNA and CDR2 as YSLEER. CDR3 bases: TGCGCCAGCAGCCAAAAGAACAGGGGATCCCTGATGGGGCAGTACTTC. The encoded protein is CASSQKNRGSLMGQYF.

The genes are TRBV18 and TRBJ2-7; D gene unclear. V gave up 4 bases and J gave up 4 bases, with 8 bases separating them. Germline CDR1 reads KGHSH; CDR2 reads LQKENI. This CDR3 is built from 12 residues. The CDR3 sequence is CASSRWGYEQYF. As DNA, the CDR3 is TGTGCCAGCTCACGCTGGGGTTACGAGCAGTACTTC.

The chain employs TRBV12-3 or TRBV12-4 and TRBJ1-1; 8 bases line up with TRBD1. V lost 4 bases, J lost 11 bases, and 15 bases stayed unmatched. The CDR3 runs 15 residues. In DNA form, the CDR3 reads TGTGCCAGCAGTTCCGGACAGGGCCTGGTTGGTTGGGCTTTCTTT. The encoded protein is CASSSGQGLVGWAFF.

This clonotype was recorded a few times. This CDR3 reads CASRNPRGTGGGWGYTF. For the CDR3, the DNA is TGTGCCAGCAGAAACCCTAGAGGGACAGGGGGCGGATGGGGCTACACCTTC. This chain joins TRBV21-1 and TRBJ1-2; the table's D call, TRBD1, was not checked against the DNA. TRBV21-1 is a listed pseudogene. The CDR3 length is 17 residues.

The chain has TRBV19 and TRBJ2-7; D not resolved. V was clipped by 8 bases and J by 2 bases, with 13 bases between them. The CDR3 runs 13 residues. The germline V gene has CDR1 LNHDA and CDR2 SQIVND (reference sequence). The CDR3 region has the DNA TGTGCCAGTGGGCGGACGGAAGCCTACGAGCAGTACTTC. Its translation is CASGRTEAYEQYF. Based on the CDR3 plus reference TRBV19 and TRBJ2-7, the full variable domain is DGGITQSPKYLFRKEGQNVTLSCEQNLNHDAMYWYRQDPGQGLRLIYYSQIVNDFQKGDIAEGYSVSREKKESFPLTVTSAQKNPTAFYLCASGRTEAYEQYFGPGTRLTVT.

This chain uses TRBV7-8 with TRBJ2-2; D is uncertain. From germline, CDR1 is SGHVS and CDR2 FQNEAQ. V lost 3 bases to trimming and J lost 6 bases, with 5 bases between them. The CDR3 totals 12 residues. CDR3 sequence: CASSFGPGELFF. The CDR3 nucleotides read TGTGCCAGCAGCTTCGGGCCCGGGGAGCTGTTTTTT.

The chain has TRBV29-1 and TRBJ2-1; 7 positions match TRBD1. After removal of 5 bases from V and 4 bases from J, the junction contained 8 bases not matched to a gene. The CDR3 extends over 14 amino acids. Germline V gene data show CDR1 as SQVTM and CDR2 as ANQGSEA. CDR3 bases: TGCAGCGTTACCCGGGACAGAAATTACAATGAGCAGTTCTTC. Its translation: CSVTRDRNYNEQFF.

This clonotype was counted between two and nine times. V gene TRBV7-6 combines with J gene TRBJ2-4, with D possibly TRBD1 on 5 matching bases. V gave up 5 bases and J gave up 6 bases, with 11 bases separating them. Germline values: CDR1 SGHVS, CDR2 FNYEAQ. The length of the CDR3 is 13 residues. The CDR3 DNA reads as TGTGCCAGCAGCCGCACCCAGGGAAACATTCAGTACTTC. This sequence encodes CASSRTQGNIQYF.

The chain joins TRBV12-3 or TRBV12-4 to TRBJ2-2; D is tentatively TRBD1 or TRBD2 (6 bases each). The CDR3 spans 12 residues. V shed 5 bases and J shed 7 bases, with 8 bases lying between them. The CDR3 nucleotides are TGTGCCAGCAGTGGGGGGCTCGGGGAGCTGTTTTTT. As protein: CASSGGLGELFF.

Only a few counts were recorded for this clonotype. The chain links TRBV12-3 or TRBV12-4 to TRBJ2-5; TRBD1 matches at 11 bases. The CDR3 totals 15 residues. The J segment lost 3 bases and the V segment lost 4 bases, leaving 4 bases of the junction unmatched. The CDR3 coding sequence is TGTGCCAGCAGTTCCCGGGACAGGGGGAAAGAGACCCAGTACTTC. Its protein is CASSSRDRGKETQYF.

This clonotype has more than one count but fewer than ten. The rearrangement links TRBV20-1 to TRBJ2-5; D might be TRBD2 (5 bases). The CDR3 has 12 residues. Trimming shortened V by 4 bases and J by 4 bases, and 10 bases separated the two germline ends. Germline V gene sequence: CDR1 DFQATT, CDR2 SNEGSKA (reference sequence). CDR3 nucleotide sequence: TGCAGTGCTAAGACAAGCGGAGAGACCCAGTACTTC. This codes for CSAKTSGETQYF.

This clonotype turned up a few times. The chain carries TRBV29-1 and TRBJ2-3; tentative D call: TRBD2 (5 bases). CDR1 is SQVTM, CDR2 ANQGSEA, per germline. This CDR3 region has 13 residues. V was clipped by 6 bases and J by 0 bases, with 10 bases between them. In DNA, the CDR3 is TGCAGCGTCTTACGAGGGAGCACAGATACGCAGTATTTT. It encodes CSVLRGSTDTQYF.

The chain combines TRBV5-6 with TRBJ2-1, with D perhaps TRBD2 (5 bases). Germline V gene data show CDR1 as SGHDT and CDR2 as YYEEEE. The V and J ends lost 0 bases and 4 bases respectively, with 11 bases between them. The CDR3 is 15 residues long. The CDR3 sequence: CASSLVGRVYNEQFF. In DNA form, the CDR3 reads TGTGCCAGCAGCTTGGTAGGGCGGGTTTACAATGAGCAGTTCTTC. The full variable domain, rest sourced from reference TRBV5-6 and TRBJ2-1, is DAGVTQSPTHLIKTRGQQVTLRCSPKSGHDTVSWYQQALGQGPQFIFQYYEEEERQRGNFPDRFSGHQFPNYSSELNVNALLLGDSALYLCASSLVGRVYNEQFFGPGTRLTVL.

This clonotype was counted a few times. The chain carries TRBV18 and TRBJ2-5, with D hard to call. Trimming removed 0 bases from V and 6 bases from J, with 5 bases in between. This CDR3 is 12 amino acids long. Germline CDR1 and CDR2: KGHSH and LQKENI. CDR3 in amino acids: CASSPPIQTQYF. The CDR3 bases are TGTGCCAGCTCACCACCAATACAGACCCAGTACTTC.

This clonotype was seen more than once but under ten times. This chain uses TRBV10-2 with TRBJ2-7; a weak D match, TRBD2 (5 bases). V was trimmed by 2 bases and J by 4 bases, leaving 18 bases between them. The CDR3 is made up of 16 amino acids. Looked up from germline, CDR1 is WSHSY and CDR2 is SAAADI. The CDR3, as DNA: TGCGCCAGCAGTGAGAGGCTAGCTGGTGTGGAGTACGAGCAGTACTTC. It yields the protein CASSERLAGVEYEQYF.

This chain joins TRBV7-3 and TRBJ1-3; tentatively, D is TRBD1 (5 bases). Germline V gene lookup returns CDR1 SGHTA and CDR2 FQGTGA. The CDR3 contains 16 residues. With 0 bases removed from V and 0 bases from J, the gap between germline ends came to 9 bases. CDR3 nucleotides: TGTGCCAGCAGCTTAACGGGACCAAACTCTGGAAACACCATATATTTT. It codes for CASSLTGPNSGNTIYF.

This clonotype was seen a handful of times. The chain uses TRBV4-3 and TRBJ2-3; D perhaps matches TRBD2 (6 bases). The germline gives CDR1 LGHNA, CDR2 YSLEER. The CDR3 length is 15 residues. Between the trimmed V and J ends, which lost 1 base and 4 bases, there was a span of 12 bases. The CDR3 DNA reads TGCGCCAGCAGCCAAGGCGGGGCTAGGGCAGATACGCAGTATTTT. Translation gives CASSQGGARADTQYF.